Described below is a single T cell receptor (beta chain) sequence and its context. Its specificity is unknown. The sample originates from a study of CD4+ T cells in melanoma. Whole-study results and caveats: A reported correlation linked neoantigen-specific CD4+ T cells to CD8+, macrophage and B cell function. Reportedly, melanoma neoantigen-specific CD4+ T cells showed varied differentiation states.

The repertoire was sequenced with immunoSEQ multiplex PCR; TCRdb's copy has only in-frame clones and lacks some. The data contain 110,000 to 150,000 clones, approximately 91% of them seen just once; the ten biggest clones take up about 1.5%. Germline loops: CDR1 PRHDT, CDR2 FYEKMQ (reference sequence). Trimming removed 1 base from V and 5 bases from J, with 15 bases in between. This CDR3 spans 15 amino acids. The genes are TRBV13 and TRBJ2-7, with D perhaps matching TRBD2 (5 bases). This TCR was sampled from a human donor with melanoma. In DNA, the CDR3 is TGTGCCAGCAGCTTAGCCAGGCTACTAGAGAACGAGCAGTACTTC. Protein: CASSLARLLENEQYF.